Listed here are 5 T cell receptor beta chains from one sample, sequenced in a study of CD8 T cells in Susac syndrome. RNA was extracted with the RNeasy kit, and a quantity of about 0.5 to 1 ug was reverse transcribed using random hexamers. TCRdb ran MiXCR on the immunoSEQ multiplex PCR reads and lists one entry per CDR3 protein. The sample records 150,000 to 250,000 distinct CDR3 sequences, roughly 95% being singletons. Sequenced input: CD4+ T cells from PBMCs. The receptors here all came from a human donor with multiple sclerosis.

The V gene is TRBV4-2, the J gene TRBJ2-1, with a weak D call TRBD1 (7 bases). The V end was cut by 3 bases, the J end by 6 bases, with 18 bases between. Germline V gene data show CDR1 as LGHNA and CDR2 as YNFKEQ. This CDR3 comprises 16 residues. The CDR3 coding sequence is TGTGCCAGCAGCCAGGCGGGACAGAACCCCCCCAATGAGCAGTTCTTC. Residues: CASSQAGQNPPNEQFF.

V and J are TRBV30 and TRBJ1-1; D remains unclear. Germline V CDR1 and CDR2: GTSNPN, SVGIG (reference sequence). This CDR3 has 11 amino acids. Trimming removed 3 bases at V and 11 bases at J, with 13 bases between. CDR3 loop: CAWSAAGEAFF. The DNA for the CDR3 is TGTGCCTGGAGCGCCGCCGGTGAGGCTTTCTTT.

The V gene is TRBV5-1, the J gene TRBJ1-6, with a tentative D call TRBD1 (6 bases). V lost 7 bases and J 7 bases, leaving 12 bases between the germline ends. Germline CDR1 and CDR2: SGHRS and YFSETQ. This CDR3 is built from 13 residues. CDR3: CASQNRENSPLHF. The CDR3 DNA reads TGCGCCAGCCAAAACAGGGAGAATTCACCCCTCCACTTT.

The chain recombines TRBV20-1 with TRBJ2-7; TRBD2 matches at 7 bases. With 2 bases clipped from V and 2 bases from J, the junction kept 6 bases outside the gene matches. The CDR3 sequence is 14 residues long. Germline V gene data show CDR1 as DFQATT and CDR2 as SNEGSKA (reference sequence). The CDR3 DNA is TGCAGTGCTAGAAGGCGGGGGATTCCCTACGAGCAGTACTTC. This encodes CSARRRGIPYEQYF.

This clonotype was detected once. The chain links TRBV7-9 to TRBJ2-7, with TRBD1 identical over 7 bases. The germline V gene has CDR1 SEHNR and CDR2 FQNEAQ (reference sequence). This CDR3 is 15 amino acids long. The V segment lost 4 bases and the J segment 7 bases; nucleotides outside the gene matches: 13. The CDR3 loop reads CASSSDRVPVGEQYF. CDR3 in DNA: TGTGCCAGCAGCTCAGACAGGGTGCCCGTAGGGGAGCAGTACTTC.